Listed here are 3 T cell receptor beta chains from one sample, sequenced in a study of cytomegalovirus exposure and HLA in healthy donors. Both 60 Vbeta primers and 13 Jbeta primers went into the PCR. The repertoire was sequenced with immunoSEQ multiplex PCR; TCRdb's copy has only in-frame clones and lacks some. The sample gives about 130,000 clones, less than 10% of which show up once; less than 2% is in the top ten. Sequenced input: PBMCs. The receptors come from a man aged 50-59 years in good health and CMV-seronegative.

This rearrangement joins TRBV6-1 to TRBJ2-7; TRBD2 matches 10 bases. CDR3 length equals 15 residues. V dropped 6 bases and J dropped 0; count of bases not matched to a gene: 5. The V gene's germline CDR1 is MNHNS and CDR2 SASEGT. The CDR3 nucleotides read TGTGCCAGCAGCGCCGGACTAGCGGACTCCTACGAGCAGTACTTC. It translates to CASSAGLADSYEQYF.

The CDR3 protein is CASSRGTSGVPGEQYF. In nucleotides, the CDR3 is TGTGCCAGTAGTAGAGGGACTAGCGGAGTCCCGGGGGAGCAGTACTTC. J is TRBJ2-7 and V is TRBV19; 11 nucleotides align to TRBD2. The trim removed 4 bases at V and 7 bases at J, leaving 12 bases unmatched. Per germline, CDR1 LNHDA and CDR2 SQIVND (reference sequence). The CDR3 sequence is 16 residues long.

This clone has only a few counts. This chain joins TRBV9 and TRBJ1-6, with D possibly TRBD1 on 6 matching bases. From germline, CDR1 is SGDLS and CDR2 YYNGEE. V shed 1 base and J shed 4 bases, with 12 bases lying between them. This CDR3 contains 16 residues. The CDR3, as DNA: TGTGCCAGCAGCGTACTCGGGACACCTTATAATTCACCCCTCCACTTT. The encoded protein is CASSVLGTPYNSPLHF. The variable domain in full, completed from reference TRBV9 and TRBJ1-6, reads DSGVTQTPKHLITATGQRVTLRCSPRSGDLSVYWYQQSLDQGLQFLIQYYNGEERAKGNILERFSAQQFPDLHSELNLSSLELGDSALYFCASSVLGTPYNSPLHFGNGTRLTVT.